One sample yielded the 20 T cell receptor beta chains listed below, sequenced in a study of blood T cell repertoires in COVID-19. Sequencing was performed with immunoSEQ multiplex PCR; in TCRdb, only in-frame clones are kept and a portion is missing. The sample carries about 50,000 clones, 76% recorded once. The specimen was peripheral blood. These receptors came from a man aged 50-60 years with active or convalescent COVID-19.

The chain combines TRBV30 with TRBJ1-2; D gene uncertain. The CDR3 runs 14 residues. The ends were cut back, 0 bases at V and 10 bases at J, with 18 bases in the middle. Germline V gene data show CDR1 as GTSNPN and CDR2 as SVGIG (reference sequence). The CDR3 DNA is TGTGCCTGGAGTGTTTTGAGGGCAGAGTCAGTCTACACCTTC. It specifies CAWSVLRAESVYTF.

This chain connects TRBV19 to TRBJ1-2; 8 bases line up with TRBD1. Trimming removed 6 bases from V and 4 bases from J; junction bases left unmatched: 7. The CDR3 contains 14 residues. Per the germline V gene, CDR1 is LNHDA and CDR2 is SQIVND (reference sequence). This CDR3 is CASSLTGDGYGYTF. In nucleotides, the CDR3 is TGTGCCAGTAGCCTGACAGGGGACGGCTATGGCTACACCTTC.

V is TRBV5-8 and J is TRBJ1-2; tentatively, D is TRBD1 (5 bases). V was shortened by 0 bases and J by 4 bases, with 7 bases between the two germline ends. This CDR3 is 13 amino acids long. The germline CDR1 and CDR2 sequences are SGHTS and YDEGEE. CDR3 loop: CASSLGDFYGYTF. CDR3 coding DNA: TGTGCCAGCAGCTTGGGGGACTTCTATGGCTACACCTTC.

This clone was counted between two and nine times. The V and J genes are TRBV4-1 and TRBJ1-2; 9 nucleotides line up with TRBD1. The CDR3 runs 16 residues. V lost 4 bases and J lost 0; bases outside the gene matches: 6. Germline values: CDR1 MGHRA, CDR2 YSYEKL. The CDR3 here is CASSPRDRAPNYGYTF. CDR3 coding DNA: TGCGCCAGCAGCCCTCGGGACAGGGCTCCTAACTATGGCTACACCTTC.

V is TRBV10-2 and J is TRBJ2-7; tentatively, D is TRBD1 (5 bases). CDR1 is WSHSY, CDR2 SAAADI, per germline. This CDR3 region has 14 residues. V shed 4 bases and J shed 0 bases, with 10 bases lying between them. CDR3 coding DNA: TGCGCCAGCAGTGTTCAGGGAAACTCCTACGAGCAGTACTTC. Amino acids: CASSVQGNSYEQYF.

This chain uses TRBV10-2 with TRBJ1-1, with a tentative D call TRBD1 (5 bases). V was cut by 7 bases and J by 5 bases, with 17 bases left in between. The germline CDR1 and CDR2 sequences are WSHSY and SAAADI. CDR3 length equals 14 residues. CDR3 coding DNA: TGCGCCAGCATAGAGCAGGGACTGGGGACTGAAGCTTTCTTT. It translates to CASIEQGLGTEAFF.

The rearrangement joins TRBV28 to TRBJ1-1; 7 bases are a match to TRBD1. V lost 3 bases and J lost 4; bases outside the gene matches: 5. CDR1 MDHEN and CDR2 SYDVKM come from the germline V gene. The CDR3 spans 14 residues. CDR3 in amino acids: CASSFSGQLTEAFF. The CDR3 coding sequence is TGTGCCAGCAGTTTCTCGGGACAGCTCACTGAAGCTTTCTTT.

The chain links TRBV15 to TRBJ1-3; D might be TRBD1 (6 bases). V was clipped by 0 bases and J by 2 bases, with 11 bases between them. This CDR3 is 16 amino acids long. Germline CDR1 is LNHNV and CDR2 is YYDKDF (reference sequence). The CDR3 DNA is TGTGCCACCAGCAGAGATTGGACAGTCCCTGGAAACACCATATATTTT. Its protein is CATSRDWTVPGNTIYF.

This chain links TRBV5-8 with TRBJ2-2, with D hard to call. In germline, CDR1 is SGHTS, CDR2 YDEGEE. The CDR3 has 13 residues. V lost 6 bases and J 1 base, leaving 7 bases between the germline ends. In DNA form, the CDR3 reads TGTGCCAGCAAACGCAGGAACACCGGGGAGCTGTTTTTT. The encoded protein is CASKRRNTGELFF. Combining the CDR3 with reference TRBV5-8 and TRBJ2-2 gives the whole variable domain EAGVTQSPTHLIKTRGQQATLRCSPISGHTSVYWYQQALGLGLQFLLWYDEGEERNRGNFPPRFSGRQFPNYSSELNVNALELEDSALYLCASKRRNTGELFFGEGSRLTVL.

This clone has ten or more counts. V gene TRBV15 combines with J gene TRBJ2-3; TRBD2 agrees at 7 bases. Trimming cost V 1 base and J 6 bases; bases outside gene matches: 7. The CDR3 is made up of 15 amino acids. Germline V lookup: CDR1 LNHNV, CDR2 YYDKDF (reference sequence). CDR3 amino acids: CATSRGGGRGDTQYF. In nucleotides, the CDR3 is TGTGCCACCAGCAGAGGCGGCGGGCGGGGGGATACGCAGTATTTT. Supplemented by reference TRBV15 and TRBJ2-3, the full variable domain reads DAMVIQNPRYQVTQFGKPVTLSCSQTLNHNVMYWYQQKSSQAPKLLFHYYDKDFNNEADTPDNFQSRRPNTSFCFLDIRSPGLGDTAMYLCATSRGGGRGDTQYFGPGTRLTVL.

This clone was picked up one time. This sequence joins TRBV19 and TRBJ1-2; weak D call: TRBD1 (6 bases). Per the germline V gene, CDR1 is LNHDA and CDR2 is SQIVND (reference sequence). The V gene lost 5 bases and the J gene lost 8 bases, with 21 bases spanning the gap. CDR3 length: 15 residues. The CDR3 spells CASSPKTAGTPGYTF. The CDR3, as DNA: TGTGCCAGTAGTCCCAAAACTGCCGGGACACCGGGCTACACCTTC.

The chain is built from TRBV19 and TRBJ2-2; weak D call: TRBD2 (5 bases). This CDR3 is 15 amino acids long. The ends were cut back, 9 bases at V and 0 bases at J, with 14 bases in the middle. The germline CDR1 and CDR2 sequences are LNHDA and SQIVND (reference sequence). CDR3 nucleotides: TGTGCCAGCCGCAAAGCGGTCGCGAACACCGGGGAGCTGTTTTTT. Translation: CASRKAVANTGELFF.

The V gene is TRBV6-9, the J gene TRBJ1-4, with D possibly being TRBD1 (6 bases). CDR3 size: 18 residues. Trimming shortened V by 2 bases and J by 1 base, and 17 bases separated the two germline ends. Germline values: CDR1 MNHGY, CDR2 SVAAGI. The CDR3 sequence: CASSYVNTGLRTNEKLFF. The CDR3 nucleotides are TGTGCCAGCAGTTATGTAAACACAGGGTTAAGAACTAATGAAAAACTGTTTTTT.

This clone appeared once. The V gene is TRBV15, the J gene TRBJ1-1, with D tentatively TRBD1 (6 bases). The CDR3 totals 14 residues. CDR1 and CDR2 (germline): LNHNV, YYDKDF (reference sequence). The V end was cut by 1 base, the J end by 0 bases, with 6 bases between. In DNA, the CDR3 is TGTGCCACCAGCAGAGCAGGGGTGAACACTGAAGCTTTCTTT. Encoded protein: CATSRAGVNTEAFF.

This rearrangement joins TRBV6-2 or TRBV6-3 to TRBJ2-7; TRBD1 aligns across 7 bases. Germline V CDR1 and CDR2: MNHEY, SVGEGT. After removal of 6 bases from V and 2 bases from J, the junction contained 10 bases not matched to a gene. This CDR3 has 15 amino acids. This chain's CDR3 is CASSNTGTVPYEQYF. The CDR3 nucleotides are TGTGCCAGCAGCAACACCGGGACAGTACCCTACGAGCAGTACTTC.

The chain is built from TRBV28 and TRBJ1-5; 9 bases match TRBD1. This CDR3 is built from 15 residues. The germline CDR1 and CDR2 sequences are MDHEN and SYDVKM. J lost 4 bases, V lost 2 bases, and 3 bases had no gene match. In DNA form, the CDR3 reads TGTGCCAGCAGTTTAAAGGGACAGGGAAATCAGCCCCAGCATTTT. It codes for CASSLKGQGNQPQHF.

The chain is built from TRBV5-1 and TRBJ2-7; TRBD2 agrees at 9 bases. This CDR3 has 14 amino acids. Trimming removed 0 bases from V and 3 bases from J; junction bases left unmatched: 1. Germline CDR1 reads SGHRS; CDR2 reads YFSETQ. CDR3 DNA sequence: TGCGCCAGCAGCTTGGCTAGCGGGAACTACGAGCAGTACTTC. This codes for CASSLASGNYEQYF.

CDR3 coding DNA: TGTGCCAGCAGCCCGGCGGGCCGGAATGAAAAACTGTTTTTT. Protein product: CASSPAGRNEKLFF. The V gene is TRBV3-1 (or the pseudogene TRBV3-2), the J gene TRBJ1-4; D not certain. Trimming shortened V by 4 bases and J by 5 bases, and 11 bases separated the two germline ends. The germline V gene encodes CDR1 LGHDT and CDR2 YNNKEL (reference sequence). The CDR3 totals 14 residues.

The CDR3 reads CSVPRAAGVTDTQYF. In DNA, the CDR3 is TGCAGCGTCCCAAGGGCAGCGGGGGTCACAGATACGCAGTATTTT. The chain is built from TRBV29-1 and TRBJ2-3; TRBD2 matches 8 bases. The V and J ends lost 6 bases and 2 bases, in that order; junction bases with no gene match: 10. Looked up from germline, CDR1 is SQVTM and CDR2 is ANQGSEA. The CDR3 contains 15 residues.

The chain couples TRBV29-1 to TRBJ1-1; 9 bases map to TRBD1. Germline V gives CDR1 SQVTM, CDR2 ANQGSEA. There are 13 residues in the CDR3. Trimming at V came to 6 bases and at J to 5 bases, leaving 7 bases not matched to a gene. CDR3 in amino acids: CSVSTGGNTEAFF. The CDR3 DNA reads as TGCAGCGTGTCGACAGGGGGTAATACTGAAGCTTTCTTT.